These 3 T cell receptor beta chains share one sample of origin, sequenced in a study of T cell responses to AZD1222 COVID-19 vaccine. The method was immunoSEQ multiplex PCR; TCRdb's version includes in-frame clones alone and lacks a portion of them. The table lists roughly 100,000 clones, around 92% of them singletons, with 45% in the top ten. The starting material was peripheral blood, obtained on day 0 of AZD1222 vaccination. These receptors were collected from an adult in good health.

The sample holds a few counts of this clone. The chain has TRBV28 and TRBJ2-4, with TRBD1 identical over 9 bases. Germline trimming cut 5 bases from V and 8 bases from J; bases unmatched to any gene: 4. The CDR3 is 13 amino acids. Germline CDR1 reads MDHEN; CDR2 reads SYDVKM. The chain's CDR3 is CASSRTGVDIQYF. As DNA, the CDR3 is TGTGCCAGCAGTCGGACAGGGGTGGACATTCAGTACTTC.

The chain carries TRBV28 and TRBJ2-3, with unresolved D. There are 15 residues in the CDR3. Trimming took 3 bases from V and 1 from J, leaving 11 bases between them. CDR1 and CDR2 (germline): MDHEN, SYDVKM. The DNA for the CDR3 is TGTGCCAGCAGTTTTAGTCAGGAAGGCACAGATACGCAGTATTTT. This codes for CASSFSQEGTDTQYF.

The chain carries TRBV27 and TRBJ1-2; TRBD1 aligns across 7 bases. CDR3 length equals 13 residues. CDR1 is MNHEY and CDR2 is SMNVEV in the germline V gene (reference sequence). Trimming at V came to 3 bases and at J to 3 bases, leaving 1 base not matched to a gene. The CDR3 sequence is CASSLDRYYGYTF. The CDR3 DNA reads TGTGCCAGCAGTTTGGACAGGTACTATGGCTACACCTTC.